This T cell receptor beta chain appears in the sequencing data of a study of blood T cell repertoires in COVID-19. Study overall: The analysed material was cDNA or gDNA that came from T cells, B-cell-depleted T cells, or PBMCs.

This clone was detected only once. V lost 0 bases and J lost 6, with 9 bases in between. CDR3 length: 13 residues. Germline CDR1 is SGHNT and CDR2 is YYREEE (reference sequence). Per the study methods: Amplifying reference gene primers gave estimates of nucleated cell counts. Sequenced by immunoSEQ multiplex PCR; TCRdb stores in-frame clones only, minus some. Clonal size and the V and J genes are those of that table, whereas D and trimming came from the DNA. The sample gives 70,000 to 75,000 clones, nearly 85% of which show up once; under 2% is in the top ten. Sequencing used peripheral blood. V usage is TRBV5-4 and J usage is TRBJ1-1; D uncertain. The source of this sequence is a woman in her sixties with acute or convalescent COVID-19. The CDR3 sequence: CASSLGQKSEAFF. CDR3 sequence (DNA): TGTGCCAGCAGCTTGGGGCAGAAGTCTGAAGCTTTCTTT.